One and the same sample provided the 3 T cell receptor beta chains below, sequenced in a study of cytomegalovirus exposure and HLA in healthy donors. Primers: 60 Vbeta forward and 13 Jbeta reverse. Profiled with immunoSEQ multiplex PCR; TCRdb holds only in-frame clones, not every one. This sample has some 85,000 clones; around four fifths occur once, and the top ten carry approximately 1.4%. The sample was PBMCs. These receptors came from a male donor in good health and CMV-seronegative.

This chain uses TRBV18 with TRBJ2-7; D might be TRBD2 (5 bases). V was pared by 3 bases and J by 3 bases, with 15 bases between. The CDR3 is 15 residues long. Germline V gives CDR1 KGHSH, CDR2 LQKENI. The CDR3 loop is CASSPWTSAVYEQYF. CDR3 DNA sequence: TGTGCCAGCTCACCGTGGACTTCTGCGGTCTACGAGCAGTACTTC. The full variable domain, with the rest looked up from reference TRBV18 and TRBJ2-7, is NAGVMQNPRHLVRRRGQEARLRCSPMKGHSHVYWYRQLPEEGLKFMVYLQKENIIDESGMPKERFSAEFPKEGPSILRIQQVVRGDSAAYFCASSPWTSAVYEQYFGPGTRLTVT.

This chain joins TRBV5-1 and TRBJ1-1; D gene ambiguous. The CDR3 extends over 15 amino acids. Deletions cut 0 bases from V and 3 bases from J, with 12 bases between. Germline assignment: CDR1 SGHRS and CDR2 YFSETQ. The CDR3 DNA follows: TGCGCCAGCAGCTTGGCCACGGGGAGCGACACTGAAGCTTTCTTT. This codes for CASSLATGSDTEAFF.

The DNA for the CDR3 is TGCAGCGTTGAAGATCGCGGGACAGCTATTGATACGCAGTATTTT. It is translated as CSVEDRGTAIDTQYF. The rearrangement links TRBV29-1 to TRBJ2-3; weak D call: TRBD1 (7 bases). Per the germline V gene, CDR1 is SQVTM and CDR2 is ANQGSEA. V was trimmed by 0 bases and J by 6 bases, leaving 16 bases between them. The CDR3 spans 15 residues.